This T cell receptor beta chain originates from a study of blood T cell repertoires in COVID-19. Study background: Researchers got acute and convalescent COVID-19 samples from the United States, Italy and Spain.

CDR1 MNHEY and CDR2 SVGEGT come from the germline V gene. The junction had 9 bases not matched to a gene; V was cut back by 5 bases and J by 5 bases. The CDR3 runs 14 residues. Clones were sequenced by immunoSEQ multiplex PCR, and TCRdb holds only the in-frame ones, with some missing. The sample consists of 200,000 or so clones, about nine tenths of them appearing once. The receptor was isolated from a woman aged 40 to 50 with acute COVID-19. Sequencing used PBMCs or T cells enriched from blood (not recorded which). This rearrangement joins TRBV6-2 or TRBV6-3 to TRBJ2-7, with 7 bases aligning to TRBD1. CDR3 loop: CASSDRQGSNEQYF. The CDR3 nucleotides are TGTGCCAGCAGTGACCGACAGGGTTCCAACGAGCAGTACTTC.